The next 24 T cell receptor beta chains were all read from a single sample in a study of identical twins. Each CDR3 protein gets one entry after TCRdb re-called the 5' RACE reads with MiXCR. The sample holds approximately 1.8 million distinct CDR3 sequences, around a third seen once. Sequencing used cord blood. The source is a newborn girl in good health.

This rearrangement joins TRBV7-9 to TRBJ1-1; D is perhaps TRBD1 (6 bases). Trimming stripped 6 bases from V and 6 bases from J, with 14 bases between. The CDR3 has 13 amino acids. In germline, CDR1 is SEHNR, CDR2 FQNEAQ (reference sequence). The DNA for the CDR3 is TGTGCCAGCAGGTCATCGACAGGCCCTGAAGCTTTCTTT. Its translation: CASRSSTGPEAFF.

The chain links TRBV20-1 to TRBJ2-7; D gene ambiguous. CDR1 is DFQATT, CDR2 SNEGSKA, per germline (reference sequence). The CDR3 spans 14 residues. Trimming cost V 5 bases and J 7 bases, with 21 bases left between them. CDR3 protein: CSAPSGRLYNEQYF. The CDR3 DNA follows: TGCAGTGCTCCTTCTGGGCGGCTCTACAATGAGCAGTACTTC.

This rearrangement joins TRBV10-3 to TRBJ1-4, with TRBD1 matching over 11 bases. V shed 6 bases and J 4 bases; nucleotides not matched to a gene: 1. The CDR3 totals 14 residues. In germline, CDR1 is ENHRY, CDR2 SYGVKD. The CDR3 coding sequence is TGTGCCATCAGAGGGACAGGGGGTAATGAAAAACTGTTTTTT. Translation: CAIRGTGGNEKLFF.

J is TRBJ2-5 and V is TRBV24-1; the match to TRBD2 covers 10 bases. CDR3 length: 16 amino acids. Germline-derived CDR1 and CDR2 are KGHDR and SFDVKD. Trimming at V came to 1 base and at J to 11 bases, leaving 12 bases not matched to a gene. CDR3 coding DNA: TGTGCCACCAGTGATTTCGCGCTAGCGGGGGTCGATGAGCAGTACTTC. This encodes CATSDFALAGVDEQYF.

This clonotype appeared a few times. This CDR3 reads CASSTTGGMNTEAFF. Written as DNA, the CDR3 is TGTGCCAGCAGCACGACAGGGGGCATGAACACTGAAGCTTTCTTT. J is TRBJ1-1 and V is TRBV3-1; 10 bases are shared with TRBD1. Germline V gene sequence: CDR1 LGHDT, CDR2 YNNKEL (reference sequence). The CDR3 has 15 amino acids. Trimming removed 5 bases from V and 0 bases from J; junction bases left unmatched: 3.

There are a few counts of this clonotype. The gene calls are TRBV10-3 and TRBJ1-2; perhaps TRBD1 as D (5 bases). Trimming removed 5 bases at V and 5 bases at J, with 15 bases between. There are 14 residues in the CDR3. CDR1 is ENHRY and CDR2 is SYGVKD in the germline V gene. CDR3 in DNA: TGTGCCATCAGTCTGGGGGGGGGACTTTATGGCTACACCTTC. Amino acid sequence: CAISLGGGLYGYTF.

The chain combines TRBV4-1 with TRBJ2-3; TRBD2 matches at 9 bases. This CDR3 contains 16 residues. The germline V gene encodes CDR1 MGHRA and CDR2 YSYEKL. Losses at the gene ends were 0 bases for V and 5 bases for J; bases not matched to a gene: 6. CDR3 DNA: TGCGCCAGCAGCCAAGACTGGCGGGGGGGCATAGATACGCAGTATTTT. This gives the protein CASSQDWRGGIDTQYF.

The chain employs TRBV5-4 and TRBJ2-5; 7 nucleotides line up with TRBD2. V shed 3 bases and J 11 bases; nucleotides not matched to a gene: 19. The germline CDR1 and CDR2 sequences are SGHNT and YYREEE (reference sequence). The CDR3 is 16 amino acids. CDR3 sequence: CASSSYGLVFGNEQYF. The CDR3 bases are TGTGCCAGCAGCTCCTACGGACTAGTTTTCGGTAATGAGCAGTACTTC.

This clonotype turned up a few times. The chain joins TRBV20-1 to TRBJ1-5, with unresolved D. The CDR3 sequence is 14 residues long. Between the trimmed V and J ends, which lost 0 bases and 6 bases, there was a span of 12 bases. Germline V gene lookup returns CDR1 DFQATT and CDR2 SNEGSKA (reference sequence). This chain's CDR3 is CSARDQGGSQPQHF. CDR3 nucleotide sequence: TGCAGTGCTAGAGATCAAGGCGGGAGTCAGCCCCAGCATTTT.

This clonotype was counted between two and nine times. In DNA, the CDR3 is TGTGCCAGCAGTATAACAGGGAATTCACCCCTCCACTTT. Translating gives CASSITGNSPLHF. The chain combines TRBV28 with TRBJ1-6; possible D gene TRBD1, 6 bases. V was trimmed by 5 bases and J by 7 bases, leaving 9 bases between them. Germline-derived CDR1 and CDR2 are MDHEN and SYDVKM. The CDR3 loop spans 13 amino acids.

The rearrangement uses TRBV14 and TRBJ2-5; TRBD2 agrees at 8 bases. CDR1 and CDR2 (germline): SGHDN, FVKESK. CDR3 size: 15 residues. The J segment lost 4 bases and the V segment lost 4 bases, leaving 8 bases of the junction unmatched. As DNA, the CDR3 is TGTGCCAGCAGCCCCCCCGGGACTAGTAGAGAGACCCAGTACTTC. It translates to CASSPPGTSRETQYF.

The rearrangement uses TRBV6-1 and TRBJ2-3; 7 bases map to TRBD1. The germline CDR1 and CDR2 sequences are MNHNS and SASEGT. V lost 8 bases and J lost 1; bases outside the gene matches: 9. The CDR3 length is 15 residues. Here the CDR3 reads CASLRQGGGTDTQYF. CDR3 DNA sequence: TGTGCCAGCCTACGACAGGGCGGCGGCACAGATACGCAGTATTTT.

CDR3 DNA sequence: TGTGCCAGCAGTTTAGCGGGCAGGGGTCCTCAGCCCCAGCATTTT. This translates into CASSLAGRGPQPQHF. This sequence joins TRBV28 and TRBJ1-5, with D possibly being TRBD1 (6 bases). Germline values: CDR1 MDHEN, CDR2 SYDVKM. The CDR3 runs to 15 residues. V shed 2 bases and J shed 6 bases, with 14 bases lying between them. Together with reference TRBV28 and TRBJ1-5, the CDR3 gives the full variable domain: DVKVTQSSRYLVKRTGEKVFLECVQDMDHENMFWYRQDPGLGLRLIYFSYDVKMKEKGDIPEGYSVSREKKERFSLILESASTNQTSMYLCASSLAGRGPQPQHFGDGTRLSIL.

This clonotype was seen a handful of times. The V and J genes are TRBV29-1 and TRBJ2-7; D not certain. The CDR3 length is 15 residues. Trimming took off 5 bases at V and 0 bases at J, with 17 bases between the two ends. Germline values: CDR1 SQVTM, CDR2 ANQGSEA. CDR3 sequence: CSVCISLSNSYEQYF. The DNA for the CDR3 is TGCAGCGTTTGCATCAGCCTTTCTAACTCCTACGAGCAGTACTTC.

This clonotype occurred a few times. J is TRBJ2-5 and V is TRBV28, with D hard to call. The DNA end lines up better with TRBJ2-7; the J call may be wrong. This CDR3 spans 13 amino acids. CDR1 MDHEN and CDR2 SYDVKM come from the germline V gene. The CDR3 sequence is CASSFRLSYEQYF. CDR3 DNA sequence: TGTGCCAGCAGTTTTCGCTTATCCTACGAGCAGTACTTC.

The chain has TRBV25-1 and TRBJ1-6; no clear D gene. V was clipped by 4 bases and J by 0 bases, with 19 bases between them. The CDR3 totals 19 residues. CDR1 is MGHDK and CDR2 is SYGVNS in the germline V gene. The CDR3 region has the DNA TGTGCCAGCAGTGGCATCTTGGACGGTCCGAGCTCCTATAATTCACCCCTCCACTTT. Its protein is CASSGILDGPSSYNSPLHF.

The sample holds a few counts of this clonotype. Possible read error: a much larger clone is one base away. This chain uses TRBV4-2 with TRBJ2-4; 9 bases fit TRBD2. The CDR3 loop spans 15 amino acids. The germline V gene has CDR1 LGHNA and CDR2 YNFKEQ. The CDR3 protein is CASSQEGLAKNIRYF. In DNA, the CDR3 is TGTGCCAGCAGCCAAGAGGGACTAGCCAAAAACATTCGGTACTTC.

V is TRBV14 and J is TRBJ2-7; TRBD1 agrees at 7 bases. This CDR3 has 15 residues. The germline CDR1 and CDR2 sequences are SGHDN and FVKESK. V was pared by 3 bases and J by 2 bases, with 7 bases of the junction left unmatched. The CDR3 loop is CASSHLGGRPYEQYF. CDR3 nucleotides: TGTGCCAGCAGCCACTTAGGGGGCAGGCCCTACGAGCAGTACTTC.

There are many counts of this clonotype. V and J are TRBV27 and TRBJ2-1; 9 bases match TRBD2. J gave up 5 bases and V 5 bases, and 10 bases lay outside the gene matches. There are 16 residues in the CDR3. CDR1 is MNHEY, CDR2 SMNVEV, per germline (reference sequence). CDR3 nucleotides: TGTGCCAGCAGTCTAAATCCGGGACTAGCTGACAATGAGCAGTTCTTC. Translating gives CASSLNPGLADNEQFF.

The V call is TRBV7-2, the J call TRBJ2-4; D is uncertain. In germline, CDR1 is SGHTA, CDR2 FQGNSA. V lost 0 bases and J lost 13, with 22 bases in between. This CDR3 is built from 16 residues. The CDR3 nucleotides are TGTGCCAGCAGCTTAGCCCTGGGCGGTAGCTCCTACGGGCAGTACTTC. It specifies CASSLALGGSSYGQYF.

This clonotype was detected once. The rearrangement links TRBV4-1 to TRBJ2-7; D is ambiguous. Near its end, the DNA agrees better with TRBJ2-5, so the J call may be wrong. CDR3 length: 13 amino acids. The V gene's germline CDR1 is MGHRA and CDR2 YSYEKL. The CDR3 loop is CASSLFPKETQYF. For the CDR3, the DNA is TGCGCCAGCAGCCTATTTCCCAAAGAGACCCAGTACTTC.

V is TRBV20-1 and J is TRBJ2-3; 8 bases align to TRBD2. After removal of 6 bases from V and 4 bases from J, the junction contained 6 bases not matched to a gene. The CDR3 extends over 13 amino acids. From germline, CDR1 is DFQATT and CDR2 SNEGSKA (reference sequence). As DNA, the CDR3 is TGCAGTGCCCCAGCGGGAGCTCCAGATACGCAGTATTTT. It yields the protein CSAPAGAPDTQYF.

The rearrangement uses TRBV19 and TRBJ1-5, with unresolved D. This CDR3 is built from 14 residues. Per germline, CDR1 LNHDA and CDR2 SQIVND (reference sequence). Trimming shortened V by 7 bases and J by 1 base, and 11 bases separated the two germline ends. Written as DNA, the CDR3 is TGTGCCAGTACAAGGACGTCAAGCAATCAGCCCCAGCATTTT. Amino acids: CASTRTSSNQPQHF.

The rearrangement joins TRBV4-1 to TRBJ1-1; weak D call: TRBD1 (5 bases). The V end lost 0 bases, the J end lost 5 bases, and 16 bases lay between the germline ends. Germline CDR1 is MGHRA and CDR2 is YSYEKL. The CDR3 totals 16 residues. The CDR3 coding sequence is TGCGCCAGCAGCCAAGATGGGCAGGGATGGGGGACTGAAGCTTTCTTT. Its translation: CASSQDGQGWGTEAFF.